Listed below are T cell receptor beta chains from one sample, sequenced in a study of OX40 agonist ivuxolimab in advanced cancers. This table comes from immunoSEQ multiplex PCR, and its TCRdb copy is limited to in-frame clones, with some not included. The sample consists of some 120,000 clones, 85% to 95% of them appearing once. This specimen consisted of CD4+ or CD8+ T cells sorted from blood, obtained in a trial of the OX40 agonist ivuxolimab. These receptors were collected from an adult with an advanced solid tumor such as melanoma, head and neck, liver or kidney cancer. CDR3s include the opening cysteine and the closing phenylalanine or tryptophan. Each record gives: D gene, V gene, clone size, J gene, CDR3 protein, CDR3 DNA. The D gene is left open where the match is weak. Rows give clone size only sometimes, using once, few, many, or a class for an expanded clone.

D gene: TRBD2
V gene: TRBV10-3
clone size: .
J gene: TRBJ2-3
CDR3 protein: CAIAGADTQYF
CDR3 DNA: TGTGCCATAGCGGGAGCAGATACGCAGTATTTT

D gene: .
V gene: TRBV4-2
clone size: .
J gene: TRBJ2-1
CDR3 protein: CASTTRLFNEQFF
CDR3 DNA: TGTGCCAGCACCACGAGACTTTTCAATGAGCAGTTCTTC

D gene: .
V gene: TRBV27
clone size: few
J gene: TRBJ1-1
CDR3 protein: CASSTTGRTEAFF
CDR3 DNA: TGTGCCAGCAGTACCACAGGGAGGACTGAAGCTTTCTTT

D gene: TRBD2
V gene: TRBV9
clone size: .
J gene: TRBJ2-7
CDR3 protein: CASSPSVGLTYEQYF
CDR3 DNA: TGTGCCAGCAGTCCCAGTGTGGGACTAACCTACGAGCAGTACTTC

D gene: .
V gene: TRBV7-9
clone size: .
J gene: TRBJ1-1
CDR3 protein: CASSLGGGTEAFF
CDR3 DNA: TGTGCCAGCAGCCTAGGGGGGGGCACTGAAGCTTTCTTT

D gene: TRBD1
V gene: TRBV28
clone size: .
J gene: TRBJ1-5
CDR3 protein: CASSTMTGGQPQHF
CDR3 DNA: TGTGCCAGCAGTACGATGACAGGGGGTCAGCCCCAGCATTTT

D gene: TRBD1
V gene: TRBV2
clone size: .
J gene: TRBJ1-4
CDR3 protein: CASIRQGNEKLFF
CDR3 DNA: TGTGCCAGCATTAGACAGGGGAATGAAAAACTGTTTTTT

D gene: .
V gene: TRBV21-1
clone size: .
J gene: TRBJ2-3
CDR3 protein: CASSKWGSTWVPDTQYF
CDR3 DNA: TGTGCCAGCAGCAAATGGGGGTCCACTTGGGTCCCAGATACGCAGTATTTT

D gene: .
V gene: TRBV5-1
clone size: .
J gene: TRBJ2-2
CDR3 protein: CASSLGGFFTGELFF
CDR3 DNA: TGCGCCAGCAGCTTGGGTGGTTTCTTCACCGGGGAGCTGTTTTTT

D gene: TRBD2
V gene: TRBV27
clone size: .
J gene: TRBJ2-1
CDR3 protein: CASSSRVRISGSYNEQFF
CDR3 DNA: TGTGCCAGCAGTTCCCGGGTAAGGATTAGCGGGTCGTACAATGAGCAGTTCTTC

D gene: .
V gene: TRBV28
clone size: .
J gene: TRBJ1-6
CDR3 protein: CASGPAINSPLHF
CDR3 DNA: TGTGCCAGCGGTCCAGCGATTAATTCACCCCTCCACTTT

D gene: TRBD2
V gene: TRBV7-8
clone size: .
J gene: TRBJ2-2
CDR3 protein: CASSPGLAGGPGTGELFF
CDR3 DNA: TGTGCCAGCAGCCCGGGACTAGCGGGAGGACCGGGGACCGGGGAGCTGTTTTTT

D gene: TRBD2
V gene: TRBV5-1
clone size: .
J gene: TRBJ2-5
CDR3 protein: CASSLDRGEGETQYF
CDR3 DNA: TGCGCCAGCAGCTTGGACAGAGGGGAGGGAGAGACCCAGTACTTC

D gene: .
V gene: TRBV4-3
clone size: .
J gene: TRBJ1-3
CDR3 protein: CASSQDLREIGNTIYF
CDR3 DNA: TGCGCCAGCAGCCAAGATTTGAGAGAAATCGGAAACACCATATATTTT

D gene: TRBD1
V gene: TRBV14
clone size: .
J gene: TRBJ2-1
CDR3 protein: CASSQSGTVYNEQFF
CDR3 DNA: TGTGCCAGCAGCCAATCCGGGACAGTTTACAATGAGCAGTTCTTC

D gene: .
V gene: TRBV4-3
clone size: .
J gene: TRBJ1-2
CDR3 protein: CASSQDIHNYGYTF
CDR3 DNA: TGCGCCAGCAGCCAAGATATTCATAACTATGGCTACACCTTC

D gene: .
V gene: TRBV7-2
clone size: .
J gene: TRBJ1-5
CDR3 protein: CASSPQNGNQPQHF
CDR3 DNA: TGTGCCAGCAGCCCGCAGAACGGCAATCAGCCCCAGCATTTT

D gene: .
V gene: TRBV18
clone size: .
J gene: TRBJ2-7
CDR3 protein: CASSPGTGNYEQYF
CDR3 DNA: TGTGCCAGCTCCCCAGGGACTGGAAACTACGAGCAGTACTTC

D gene: TRBD1
V gene: TRBV7-9
clone size: .
J gene: TRBJ2-3
CDR3 protein: CASSGQGGTDTQYF
CDR3 DNA: TGTGCCAGCAGCGGACAGGGGGGCACAGATACGCAGTATTTT

D gene: .
V gene: TRBV14
clone size: once
J gene: TRBJ1-6
CDR3 protein: CASSPPGPRNSPLHF
CDR3 DNA: TGTGCCAGCAGCCCGCCGGGTCCGAGGAATTCACCCCTCCACTTT

D gene: TRBD2
V gene: TRBV7-8
clone size: .
J gene: TRBJ2-7
CDR3 protein: CASSSEREVSYEQYF
CDR3 DNA: TGTGCCAGCAGCTCCGAGCGGGAGGTCTCCTACGAGCAGTACTTC

D gene: TRBD2
V gene: TRBV5-1
clone size: .
J gene: TRBJ2-4
CDR3 protein: CASSLGSGTNIQYF
CDR3 DNA: TGCGCCAGCAGCTTAGGCAGCGGGACGAACATTCAGTACTTC

D gene: .
V gene: TRBV5-4
clone size: few
J gene: TRBJ2-5
CDR3 protein: CASSGDWETQYF
CDR3 DNA: TGTGCCAGCAGCGGAGATTGGGAGACCCAGTACTTC

D gene: .
V gene: TRBV28
clone size: .
J gene: TRBJ2-7
CDR3 protein: CASTLQGSHEQYF
CDR3 DNA: TGTGCCAGCACCCTACAGGGTTCCCACGAGCAGTACTTC